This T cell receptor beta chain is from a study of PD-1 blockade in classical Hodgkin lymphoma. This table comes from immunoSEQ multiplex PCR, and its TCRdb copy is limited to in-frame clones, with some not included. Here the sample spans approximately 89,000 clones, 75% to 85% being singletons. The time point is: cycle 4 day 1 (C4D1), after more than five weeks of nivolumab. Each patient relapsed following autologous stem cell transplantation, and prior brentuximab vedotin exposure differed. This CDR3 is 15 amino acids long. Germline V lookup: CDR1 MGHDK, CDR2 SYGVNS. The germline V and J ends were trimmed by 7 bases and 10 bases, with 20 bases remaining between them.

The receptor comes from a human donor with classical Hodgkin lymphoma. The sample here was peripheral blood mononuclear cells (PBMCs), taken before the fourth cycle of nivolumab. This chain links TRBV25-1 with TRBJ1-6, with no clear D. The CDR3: CASIPSTGEGSPLHF. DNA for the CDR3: TGTGCCAGCATCCCGTCGACGGGAGAAGGCTCACCCCTCCACTTT.